This TCR beta chain derives from a study of CD8+ T cells in alopecia areata. The authors extracted RNA and reverse transcribed it into cDNA as the sequencing template. Sequenced by immunoSEQ multiplex PCR; TCRdb stores in-frame clones only, minus some. This sample carries about 170,000 clones, less than 75% of them seen once, and the ten largest clones take roughly 11%. The study's findings and limits: Lesional scalp displayed greater clonality than normal scalp, most notably in alopecia totalis/universalis.

Turning to this clone: Its antigen is as yet unknown.

Patients with alopecia areata provided lesional scalp punch biopsies as well as peripheral blood. Source: CD8+ T cells sorted from blood, taken at week 0. The clonotype comes from a human donor with alopecia areata.

CDR3 amino acids: CSALDYEQYF. The CDR3 DNA follows: TGCAGTGCTCTTGACTACGAGCAGTACTTC. This chain joins TRBV20-1 and TRBJ2-7, with D unresolved. Trimming left V 5 bases short and J 3 bases short, with 5 bases between. The CDR3 extends over 10 amino acids. Per germline, CDR1 DFQATT and CDR2 SNEGSKA (reference sequence).